A selection of T cell receptor beta chains follows, all from one sample in a study of response to subunit inactivated influenza vaccine. MiXCR, run by TCRdb on the RT-PCR reads, gives a single entry per CDR3 protein. The sample includes more than 250,000 distinct CDR3 sequences, 21% of them seen just once. Sequenced material: PBMCs from blood, taken about 20 months after vaccination. The receptors derive from a man between 50 and 70 years old who received an inactivated influenza vaccine. Each CDR3 is given with its conserved first and last residue. The D gene is left open where the match is weak. Where a row states a size, it is once, few, many or the class of an expanded clone; other rows omit it.

cdr3_aa cdr3_nt clone_size j_call d_call v_call
CASSGQGANQPQHF TGTGCCAGCAGTGGACAGGGGGCAAATCAGCCCCAGCATTTT few TRBJ1-5 TRBD1 TRBV6-1
CSARQGAQNTEAFF TGCAGTGCGCGACAGGGGGCCCAGAACACTGAAGCTTTCTTT many TRBJ1-1 TRBD1 TRBV20-1
CASSDRGSGTQYF TGTGCCAGCAGTGACAGGGGCTCGGGGACCCAGTACTTC NA TRBJ2-5 TRBD1 TRBV27
CSARDLWTGGINEQFF TGCAGTGCTAGAGATCTATGGACAGGGGGGATCAATGAGCAGTTCTTC NA TRBJ2-1 TRBD1 TRBV20-1
CSAKKGSSSSYEQYF TGCAGTGCTAAAAAGGGTTCAAGCAGCTCCTACGAGCAGTACTTC NA TRBJ2-7 NA TRBV20-1
CASSGDKNSPLHF TGTGCCAGCAGTGGGGACAAGAATTCACCCCTCCACTTT few TRBJ1-6 NA TRBV25-1
CASSLGASGYTF TGTGCCAGCAGTCTGGGGGCAAGTGGCTACACCTTC many TRBJ1-2 NA TRBV12-3/TRBV12-4
CSAREQTNYGYTF TGCAGTGCTAGGGAACAGACTAACTATGGCTACACCTTC many TRBJ1-2 NA TRBV20-1
CSARDESLRGSNNSPLHF TGCAGTGCTAGAGATGAAAGCCTCAGGGGATCAAATAATTCACCCCTCCACTTT few TRBJ1-6 NA TRBV20-1
CSAGEQGAENTGELFF TGCAGTGCTGGCGAACAGGGGGCTGAGAACACCGGGGAGCTGTTTTTT few TRBJ2-2 TRBD1 TRBV20-1
CASSWGLDRIDGYTF TGCGCCAGCAGCTGGGGGTTAGACAGGATAGATGGCTACACCTTC few TRBJ1-2 NA TRBV4-3
CASSQEWTSGTGELFF TGCGCCAGCAGCCAAGAATGGACTAGCGGGACCGGGGAGCTGTTTTTT few TRBJ2-2 TRBD2 TRBV4-3
CASSIAGLAGGFSYNEQFF TGTGCCAGTAGTATCGCGGGACTAGCGGGGGGTTTCTCGTACAATGAGCAGTTCTTC NA TRBJ2-1 TRBD2 TRBV19
CASSRDRLAEAFF TGCGCCAGCAGCCGTGACAGGCTAGCTGAAGCTTTCTTT NA TRBJ1-1 NA TRBV5-1
CASSDLVLNTEAFF TGTGCCAGCAGCGACCTGGTCTTGAACACTGAAGCTTTCTTT many TRBJ1-1 NA TRBV2
CASSYRDRSSYEQYF TGTGCCAGCAGTTACCGGGACAGGAGCTCCTACGAGCAGTACTTC few TRBJ2-7 TRBD1 TRBV27
CASSWTGSNTGELFF TGTGCCAGCAGCTGGACAGGGTCGAACACCGGGGAGCTGTTTTTT many TRBJ2-2 TRBD1 TRBV12-3/TRBV12-4
CASSSLGAPGEQYF TGCGCCAGCAGCTCCCTCGGGGCACCGGGTGAGCAGTACTTC NA TRBJ2-7 NA TRBV5-1
CASSSDGINQPQHF TGTGCCAGCAGCTCGGACGGCATCAATCAGCCCCAGCATTTT once TRBJ1-5 NA TRBV12-3/TRBV12-4
CATSDFPADSTDTQYF TGTGCCACCAGTGATTTCCCAGCGGATTCAACAGATACGCAGTATTTT NA TRBJ2-3 NA TRBV24-1
CASNWGAEWTEAFF TGTGCCAGCAACTGGGGCGCCGAGTGGACTGAAGCTTTCTTT NA TRBJ1-1 NA TRBV5-6
CASSLEDRGYQPQHF TGTGCCAGCAGCTTGGAGGACAGGGGGTATCAGCCCCAGCATTTT few TRBJ1-5 TRBD1 TRBV5-5
CASGGTGNTEAFF TGTGCCAGCGGGGGGACGGGGAACACTGAAGCTTTCTTT few TRBJ1-1 NA TRBV12-3/TRBV12-4
CATSRDGKNTEAFF TGTGCCACCAGCAGAGACGGCAAGAACACTGAAGCTTTCTTT few TRBJ1-1 NA TRBV15
CASSQGTLRGTNGYTF TGCGCCAGCAGCCAAGGGACTTTAAGAGGGACCAATGGCTACACCTTC NA TRBJ1-2 NA TRBV4-3
CASSLVGTGGYEQYF TGTGCCAGCAGTTTAGTGGGGACAGGGGGCTACGAGCAGTACTTC few TRBJ2-7 TRBD1 TRBV12-3/TRBV12-4
CATSRGTSGTDTQYF TGTGCCACCAGCAGGGGGACTAGCGGCACAGATACGCAGTATTTT NA TRBJ2-3 TRBD2 TRBV15
CASSYGRSSYNSPLHF TGTGCCAGCAGTTATGGACGCAGCTCCTATAATTCACCCCTCCACTTT NA TRBJ1-6 NA TRBV6-2/TRBV6-3
CSATPSGGSYNEQFF TGCAGTGCTACCCCTAGCGGAGGCTCCTACAATGAGCAGTTCTTC few TRBJ2-1 TRBD2 TRBV20-1
CASSSGGVDTGELFF TGTGCCAGCAGCTCTGGGGGGGTTGACACCGGGGAGCTGTTTTTT NA TRBJ2-2 TRBD2 TRBV6-2/TRBV6-3
CASSQPSRDRGNQPQHF TGCGCCAGCAGTCAACCTTCCCGGGACAGGGGTAATCAGCCCCAGCATTTT NA TRBJ1-5 TRBD1 TRBV23-1
CSVQEGDLETQYF TGCAGCGTGCAGGAGGGTGATCTTGAGACCCAGTACTTC NA TRBJ2-5 NA TRBV29-1
CASSSTGSVQTQYF TGTGCCAGCAGCTCGACAGGGTCGGTTCAGACCCAGTACTTC many TRBJ2-5 TRBD1 TRBV5-8
CASSWSHLNEQFF TGCGCCAGCAGCTGGAGCCATCTGAATGAGCAGTTCTTC NA TRBJ2-1 NA TRBV5-1
CASSAQGGSQPQHF TGTGCCAGCAGCGCCCAAGGGGGAAGTCAGCCCCAGCATTTT few TRBJ1-5 NA TRBV7-6
CSAQDSNQPQHF TGCAGTGCTCAGGATAGCAATCAGCCCCAGCATTTT few TRBJ1-5 NA TRBV20-1
CASREGLSNQPQHF TGCGCCAGCCGGGAAGGGCTTAGCAATCAGCCCCAGCATTTT few TRBJ1-5 NA TRBV5-1
CASSFGQGGSSGYNEQFF NA NA TRBJ2-1 NA TRBV5-1
CASSTRRVGVETQYF TGTGCCAGCAGTACTCGGAGAGTTGGGGTCGAGACCCAGTACTTC few TRBJ2-5 NA TRBV6-2/TRBV6-3
CASSSTGGGGGAYEQFF TGTGCCAGCAGTTCCACCGGCGGTGGCGGGGGGGCCTATGAGCAGTTCTTC NA TRBJ2-1 TRBD2 TRBV2
CASSRTVLADTQYF TGTGCCAGCAGTAGGACGGTACTGGCGGATACGCAGTATTTT NA TRBJ2-3 NA TRBV6-2/TRBV6-3
CSFTTVPKNIQYF TGCAGTTTCACGACCGTGCCCAAAAACATTCAGTACTTC NA TRBJ2-4 NA TRBV20-1
CASRKREVQYEQYF TGTGCCAGCAGGAAGCGGGAGGTTCAGTACGAGCAGTACTTC once TRBJ2-7 TRBD2 TRBV28
CATSRRLAGAFDEQFF TGTGCCACCAGCCGCCGACTAGCGGGGGCCTTCGATGAGCAGTTCTTC NA TRBJ2-1 TRBD2 TRBV15
CSGRSSGRAYEQFF TGCAGCGGTAGATCTAGCGGGAGGGCCTATGAGCAGTTCTTC few TRBJ2-1 TRBD2 TRBV29-1